The 14 T cell receptor beta chains below all came from one sample that was sequenced in a study of cytomegalovirus exposure and HLA in healthy donors. PCR used 60 Vbeta primers and 13 Jbeta primers. Sequenced by immunoSEQ multiplex PCR; TCRdb stores in-frame clones only, minus some. The sample records approximately 110,000 clones, 60% to 85% being singletons. The source material was PBMCs. The receptors stem from a female donor in good health and CMV-seropositive.

The chain combines TRBV7-2 with TRBJ2-4; D possibly corresponds to TRBD1 (6 bases). Per germline, CDR1 SGHTA and CDR2 FQGNSA. V shed 5 bases and J shed 4 bases, with 15 bases lying between them. CDR3 length equals 15 residues. The CDR3 DNA reads TGTGCCAGCAGCCAAGGGACGGACAGAAAAAACATTCAGTACTTC. This encodes CASSQGTDRKNIQYF.

This clone came up a few times. The chain combines TRBV6-5 with TRBJ1-5; D not certain. Germline V gene data show CDR1 as MNHEY and CDR2 as SVGAGI. The CDR3 has 12 amino acids. V was cut by 7 bases and J by 6 bases, with 10 bases left in between. CDR3 in DNA: TGTGCCAGCAACCCCCCGGGTCAGCCCCAGCATTTT. Amino acid sequence: CASNPPGQPQHF.

The chain employs TRBV19 and TRBJ1-5, with D perhaps matching TRBD1 (6 bases). Between the trimmed V and J ends, which lost 3 bases and 7 bases, there was a span of 19 bases. Germline V gene sequence: CDR1 LNHDA, CDR2 SQIVND (reference sequence). This CDR3 region has 16 residues. The CDR3 region is CASSMVLGAISQPQHF. CDR3 DNA: TGTGCCAGTAGTATGGTGTTGGGGGCGATTAGCCAGCCCCAGCATTTT.

The chain has TRBV7-8 and TRBJ2-5, with 10 positions matching TRBD2. The V and J ends lost 1 base and 5 bases, in that order; junction bases with no gene match: 7. The CDR3 has 16 amino acids. Germline V lookup: CDR1 SGHVS, CDR2 FQNEAQ. DNA for the CDR3: TGTGCCAGCAGCTTAGATTTGACTAGCGGGTACGAGACCCAGTACTTC. Amino acids: CASSLDLTSGYETQYF. Supplemented by reference TRBV7-8 and TRBJ2-5, the full variable domain reads GAGVSQSPRYKVAKRGQDVALRCDPISGHVSLFWYQQALGQGPEFLTYFQNEAQLDKSGLPSDRFFAERPEGSVSTLKIQRTQQEDSAVYLCASSLDLTSGYETQYFGPGTRLLVL.

V gene TRBV4-3 combines with J gene TRBJ1-2; 9 positions match TRBD1. There are 16 residues in the CDR3. The germline gives CDR1 LGHNA, CDR2 YSLEER. Trimming removed 4 bases from V and 7 bases from J; junction bases left unmatched: 13. CDR3: CASSPERGQGTGGYTF. For the CDR3, the DNA is TGCGCCAGCAGCCCGGAAAGAGGACAGGGGACGGGTGGCTACACCTTC.

This clone has only one observation. The chain combines TRBV7-2 with TRBJ1-5; D remains unclear. V shed 5 bases and J shed 1 base, with 6 bases lying between them. Germline V gives CDR1 SGHTA, CDR2 FQGNSA. The CDR3 runs 13 residues. The CDR3 nucleotides read TGTGCCAGCAGCACACAGAGCAATCAGCCCCAGCATTTT. It is translated as CASSTQSNQPQHF.

The chain employs TRBV27 and TRBJ1-2; the D is unclear. This CDR3 is built from 16 residues. V was pared by 5 bases and J by 4 bases, with 20 bases between. The germline gives CDR1 MNHEY, CDR2 SMNVEV (reference sequence). As DNA, the CDR3 is TGTGCCAGCAGTCCACTAGTTCGACACGTAGTCTATGGCTACACCTTC. It is translated as CASSPLVRHVVYGYTF.

The chain joins TRBV5-4 to TRBJ2-4, with D maybe TRBD2 (6 bases). Germline V CDR1 and CDR2: SGHNT, YYREEE (reference sequence). CDR3 length: 14 residues. V was clipped by 0 bases and J by 8 bases, with 12 bases between them. CDR3 nucleotides: TGTGCCAGCAGCTTGGAGGGCGGGGCAGACATTCAGTACTTC. Its protein product is CASSLEGGADIQYF.

The rearrangement uses TRBV7-9 and TRBJ2-5; possibly TRBD1 for D (6 bases). There are 14 residues in the CDR3. The germline V gene encodes CDR1 SEHNR and CDR2 FQNEAQ (reference sequence). The V end was cut by 2 bases, the J end by 3 bases, with 10 bases between. This CDR3 reads CASSLRDIKETQYF. CDR3 bases: TGTGCCAGCAGCTTAAGGGACATAAAAGAGACCCAGTACTTC. Full variable domain (rest looked up from reference TRBV7-9 and TRBJ2-5): DTGVSQNPRHKITKRGQNVTFRCDPISEHNRLYWYRQTLGQGPEFLTYFQNEAQLEKSRLLSDRFSAERPKGSFSTLEIQRTEQGDSAMYLCASSLRDIKETQYFGPGTRLLVL.

The rearrangement uses TRBV18 and TRBJ2-3; 7 nucleotides agree with TRBD2. This CDR3 is 12 amino acids long. The germline gives CDR1 KGHSH, CDR2 LQKENI. Losses at the gene ends were 6 bases for V and 3 bases for J; bases not matched to a gene: 0. The CDR3 loop reads CASSGGTDTQYF. The CDR3 nucleotides read TGTGCCAGCTCGGGAGGGACAGATACGCAGTATTTT.

In DNA, the CDR3 is TGTGCCAGCTCACTTTCGGGAGGGGGTTCCGAGCAGTACTTC. This translates into CASSLSGGGSEQYF. V is TRBV18 and J is TRBJ2-7; 8 bases are a match to TRBD2. This CDR3 spans 14 amino acids. With V trimmed by 4 bases and J by 6 bases, 8 bases remained unmatched. Per the germline V gene, CDR1 is KGHSH and CDR2 is LQKENI.

This clone has only a few counts. The rearrangement uses TRBV7-2 and TRBJ2-1; 9 bases match TRBD2. J gave up 4 bases and V 5 bases, and 9 bases lay outside the gene matches. The CDR3 contains 16 residues. CDR1 is SGHTA and CDR2 is FQGNSA in the germline V gene. The DNA of the CDR3 is TGTGCCAGCAGCGCTTTCACTAGCGGGCATTACAATGAGCAGTTCTTC. It specifies CASSAFTSGHYNEQFF. Supplemented by reference TRBV7-2 and TRBJ2-1, the full variable domain reads GAGVSQSPSNKVTEKGKDVELRCDPISGHTALYWYRQSLGQGLEFLIYFQGNSAPDKSGLPSDRFSAERTGGSVSTLTIQRTQQEDSAVYLCASSAFTSGHYNEQFFGPGTRLTVL.

There are a few counts of this clone. The chain is built from TRBV29-1 and TRBJ2-1, with 8 bases matching TRBD2. This CDR3 is built from 13 residues. Trimming cost V 4 bases and J 3 bases; bases outside gene matches: 2. CDR1 is SQVTM, CDR2 ANQGSEA, per germline. DNA of the CDR3: TGCAGCGTTGCGGGAGGGGACTACAATGAGCAGTTCTTC. Its protein is CSVAGGDYNEQFF.

This chain links TRBV7-8 with TRBJ2-7; 7 bases fit TRBD1. This CDR3 is built from 15 residues. Germline CDR1 and CDR2: SGHVS and FQNEAQ. Trimming cost V 5 bases and J 0 bases; bases outside gene matches: 7. The CDR3 region has the DNA TGTGCCAGCAGCCCGAGACAGGGCGTCTCCTACGAGCAGTACTTC. This codes for CASSPRQGVSYEQYF.